Sequencing of this TCR beta chain was carried out in a study of shared clonotypes between healthy human individuals. A remark on this clone: The antigen is unknown.

Findings of the study overall: Sequencing depth was expected to influence donor clonotype sharing.

This CDR3 contains 16 residues. The germline V gene has CDR1 ENHRY and CDR2 SYGVKD. J gave up 0 bases and V 4 bases, and 9 bases lay outside the gene matches. Profiled with immunoSEQ multiplex PCR; TCRdb holds only in-frame clones, not every one. The sample has more than 1.2 million clones, 98% seen once. The receptor was isolated from a man aged 30-40 years in good health. This chain connects TRBV10-3 to TRBJ2-7, with 7 bases matching TRBD1. The sample taken for sequencing was naive CD4+ T cells sorted from blood. Subset given: CD45RA+ positively selected. The CDR3 sequence: CAISGQTGNVSYEQYF. CDR3 DNA: TGTGCCATCAGTGGGCAGACAGGGAACGTCTCCTACGAGCAGTACTTC.